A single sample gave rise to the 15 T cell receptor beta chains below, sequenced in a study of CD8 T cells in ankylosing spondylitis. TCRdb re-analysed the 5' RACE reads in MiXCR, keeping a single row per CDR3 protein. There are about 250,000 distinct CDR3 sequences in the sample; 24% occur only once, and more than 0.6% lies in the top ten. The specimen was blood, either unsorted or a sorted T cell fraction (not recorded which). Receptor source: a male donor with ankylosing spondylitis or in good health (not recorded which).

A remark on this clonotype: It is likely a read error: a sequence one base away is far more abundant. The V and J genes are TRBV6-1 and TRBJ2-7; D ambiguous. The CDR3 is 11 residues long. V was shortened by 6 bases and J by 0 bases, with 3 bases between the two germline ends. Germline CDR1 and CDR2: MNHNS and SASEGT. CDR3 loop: CASRNSYEQYF. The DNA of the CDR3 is TGTGCCAGCAGAAACTCCTACGAGCAGTACTTC.

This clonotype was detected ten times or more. The CDR3 region has the DNA TGTGCCAGCAGCCGGGGACAGGTTAATTCACCCCTCCACTTT. Translating gives CASSRGQVNSPLHF. The chain combines TRBV7-9 with TRBJ1-6, with 8 bases fitting TRBD1. The CDR3 extends over 14 amino acids. Trimming cost V 5 bases and J 6 bases; bases outside gene matches: 3. Germline V gene data show CDR1 as SEHNR and CDR2 as FQNEAQ (reference sequence).

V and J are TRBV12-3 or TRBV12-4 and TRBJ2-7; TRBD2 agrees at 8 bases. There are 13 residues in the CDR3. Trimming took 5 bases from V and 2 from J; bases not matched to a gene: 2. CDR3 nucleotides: TGTGCCAGCAGTCGGGGGGGGACCTACGAGCAGTACTTC. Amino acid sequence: CASSRGGTYEQYF.

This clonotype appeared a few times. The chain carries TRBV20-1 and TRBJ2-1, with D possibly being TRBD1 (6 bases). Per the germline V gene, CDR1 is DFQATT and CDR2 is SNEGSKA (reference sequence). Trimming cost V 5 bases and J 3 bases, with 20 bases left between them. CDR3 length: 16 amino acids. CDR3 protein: CSARTSGVLHYNEQFF. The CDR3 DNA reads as TGCAGTGCTCGGACCTCAGGGGTTTTACACTACAATGAGCAGTTCTTC.

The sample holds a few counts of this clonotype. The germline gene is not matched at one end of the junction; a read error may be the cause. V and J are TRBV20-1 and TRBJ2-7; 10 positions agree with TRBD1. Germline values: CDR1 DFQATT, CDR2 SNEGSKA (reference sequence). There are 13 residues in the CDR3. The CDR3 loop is CSAREGQGYEQYF. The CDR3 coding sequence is TGCAGTGCTCGAGAGGGACAGGGGTACGAGCAGTACTTC.

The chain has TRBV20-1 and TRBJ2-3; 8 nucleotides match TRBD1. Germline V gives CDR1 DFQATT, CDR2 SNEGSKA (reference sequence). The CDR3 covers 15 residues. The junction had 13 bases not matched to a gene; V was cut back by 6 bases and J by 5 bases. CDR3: CSARGQGALGDTQYF. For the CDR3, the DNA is TGCAGTGCAAGGGGGCAGGGGGCCCTGGGAGATACGCAGTATTTT.

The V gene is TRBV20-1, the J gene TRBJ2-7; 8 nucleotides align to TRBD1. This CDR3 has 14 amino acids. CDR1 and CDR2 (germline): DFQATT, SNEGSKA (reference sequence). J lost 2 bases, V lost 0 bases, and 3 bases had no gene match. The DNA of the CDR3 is TGCAGTGCTAGAGATGCAGGGGGCACCTACGAGCAGTACTTC. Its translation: CSARDAGGTYEQYF.

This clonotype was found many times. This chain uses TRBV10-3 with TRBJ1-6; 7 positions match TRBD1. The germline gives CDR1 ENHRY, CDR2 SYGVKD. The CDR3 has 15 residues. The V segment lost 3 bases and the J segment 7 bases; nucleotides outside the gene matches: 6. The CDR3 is CAISDRQGENSPLHF. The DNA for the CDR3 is TGTGCCATCAGTGATCGGCAGGGGGAGAATTCACCCCTCCACTTT.

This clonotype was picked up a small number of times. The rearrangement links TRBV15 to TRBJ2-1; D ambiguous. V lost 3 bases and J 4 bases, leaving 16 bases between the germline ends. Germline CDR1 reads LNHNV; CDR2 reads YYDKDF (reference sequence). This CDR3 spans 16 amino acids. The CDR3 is CATSSAPISAYNEQFF. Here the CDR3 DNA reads TGTGCCACCAGCAGCGCCCCTATATCGGCTTACAATGAGCAGTTCTTC.

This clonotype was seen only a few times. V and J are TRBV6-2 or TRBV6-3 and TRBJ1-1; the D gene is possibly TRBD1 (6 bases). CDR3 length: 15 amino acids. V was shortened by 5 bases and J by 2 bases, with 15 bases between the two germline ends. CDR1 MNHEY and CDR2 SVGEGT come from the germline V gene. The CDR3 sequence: CASSHLLDSNTEAFF. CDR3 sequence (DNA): TGTGCCAGCAGTCACCTGCTGGACAGTAACACTGAAGCTTTCTTT.

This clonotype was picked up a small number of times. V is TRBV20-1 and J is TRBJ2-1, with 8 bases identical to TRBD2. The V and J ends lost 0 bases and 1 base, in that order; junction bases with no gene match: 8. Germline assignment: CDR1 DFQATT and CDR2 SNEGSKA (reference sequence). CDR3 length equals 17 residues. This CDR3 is CSARDLLAGPSYNEQFF. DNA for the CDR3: TGCAGTGCTAGAGATTTGTTAGCGGGGCCTTCCTACAATGAGCAGTTCTTC.

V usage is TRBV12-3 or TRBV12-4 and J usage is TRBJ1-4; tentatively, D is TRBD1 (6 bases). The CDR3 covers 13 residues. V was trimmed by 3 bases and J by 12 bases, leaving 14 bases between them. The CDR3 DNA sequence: TGTGCCAGCAGTTTGAGGGACATGGTTCAACTGTTTTTT. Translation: CASSLRDMVQLFF.

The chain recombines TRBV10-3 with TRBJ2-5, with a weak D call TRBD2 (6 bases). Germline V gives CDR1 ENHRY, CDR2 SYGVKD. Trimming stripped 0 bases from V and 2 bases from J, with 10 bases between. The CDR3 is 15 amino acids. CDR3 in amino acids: CAISESFGTQETQYF. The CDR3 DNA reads TGTGCCATCAGTGAGTCTTTTGGGACTCAAGAGACCCAGTACTTC.

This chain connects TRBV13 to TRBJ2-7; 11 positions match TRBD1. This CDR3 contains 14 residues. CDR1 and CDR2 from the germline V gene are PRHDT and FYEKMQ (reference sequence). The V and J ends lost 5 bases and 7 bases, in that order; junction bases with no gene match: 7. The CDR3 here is CASSKRDRGREQYF. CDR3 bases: TGTGCCAGCAGCAAACGGGACAGGGGGAGAGAGCAGTACTTC.

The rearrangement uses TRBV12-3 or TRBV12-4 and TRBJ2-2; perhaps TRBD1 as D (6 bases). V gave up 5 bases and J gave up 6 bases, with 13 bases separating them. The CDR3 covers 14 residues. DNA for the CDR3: TGTGCCAGCAGTCCAGGGGTAAGGGCCGGGGAGCTGTTTTTT. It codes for CASSPGVRAGELFF.